This TCR beta chain was profiled in a study of OX40 agonist ivuxolimab in advanced cancers. Study summary: Partial responses occurred in Three dose-escalation patients, one with hepatocellular carcinoma and two with cutaneous melanoma. Study-wide results and caveats: Nonresponders, in some cases, also had low normalized T-cell clonal expansion. No antigen was identified for the clonally expanded peripheral T cells.

Using immunoSEQ multiplex PCR, the repertoire was profiled, and TCRdb retains in-frame clones only, with some absent. The table has approximately 31,000 clones, approximately 80% seen once; the top ten hold around a quarter. This clone has only a few counts. No antigen is known for it. Germline V gives CDR1 MNHNS, CDR2 SASEGT. This CDR3 is 15 amino acids long. V was cut by 3 bases and J by 4 bases, with 15 bases left in between. The V and J genes are TRBV6-1 and TRBJ1-1; D remains unclear. The source of this sequence is an adult with an advanced solid tumor such as melanoma, head and neck, liver or kidney cancer. Here the sequenced sample was CD4+ or CD8+ T cells sorted from blood, taken in a trial of the OX40 agonist ivuxolimab. DNA of the CDR3: TGTGCCAGCAGTGAGACTCCAGGCTTGGGCACTGAAGCTTTCTTT. Its translation: CASSETPGLGTEAFF.